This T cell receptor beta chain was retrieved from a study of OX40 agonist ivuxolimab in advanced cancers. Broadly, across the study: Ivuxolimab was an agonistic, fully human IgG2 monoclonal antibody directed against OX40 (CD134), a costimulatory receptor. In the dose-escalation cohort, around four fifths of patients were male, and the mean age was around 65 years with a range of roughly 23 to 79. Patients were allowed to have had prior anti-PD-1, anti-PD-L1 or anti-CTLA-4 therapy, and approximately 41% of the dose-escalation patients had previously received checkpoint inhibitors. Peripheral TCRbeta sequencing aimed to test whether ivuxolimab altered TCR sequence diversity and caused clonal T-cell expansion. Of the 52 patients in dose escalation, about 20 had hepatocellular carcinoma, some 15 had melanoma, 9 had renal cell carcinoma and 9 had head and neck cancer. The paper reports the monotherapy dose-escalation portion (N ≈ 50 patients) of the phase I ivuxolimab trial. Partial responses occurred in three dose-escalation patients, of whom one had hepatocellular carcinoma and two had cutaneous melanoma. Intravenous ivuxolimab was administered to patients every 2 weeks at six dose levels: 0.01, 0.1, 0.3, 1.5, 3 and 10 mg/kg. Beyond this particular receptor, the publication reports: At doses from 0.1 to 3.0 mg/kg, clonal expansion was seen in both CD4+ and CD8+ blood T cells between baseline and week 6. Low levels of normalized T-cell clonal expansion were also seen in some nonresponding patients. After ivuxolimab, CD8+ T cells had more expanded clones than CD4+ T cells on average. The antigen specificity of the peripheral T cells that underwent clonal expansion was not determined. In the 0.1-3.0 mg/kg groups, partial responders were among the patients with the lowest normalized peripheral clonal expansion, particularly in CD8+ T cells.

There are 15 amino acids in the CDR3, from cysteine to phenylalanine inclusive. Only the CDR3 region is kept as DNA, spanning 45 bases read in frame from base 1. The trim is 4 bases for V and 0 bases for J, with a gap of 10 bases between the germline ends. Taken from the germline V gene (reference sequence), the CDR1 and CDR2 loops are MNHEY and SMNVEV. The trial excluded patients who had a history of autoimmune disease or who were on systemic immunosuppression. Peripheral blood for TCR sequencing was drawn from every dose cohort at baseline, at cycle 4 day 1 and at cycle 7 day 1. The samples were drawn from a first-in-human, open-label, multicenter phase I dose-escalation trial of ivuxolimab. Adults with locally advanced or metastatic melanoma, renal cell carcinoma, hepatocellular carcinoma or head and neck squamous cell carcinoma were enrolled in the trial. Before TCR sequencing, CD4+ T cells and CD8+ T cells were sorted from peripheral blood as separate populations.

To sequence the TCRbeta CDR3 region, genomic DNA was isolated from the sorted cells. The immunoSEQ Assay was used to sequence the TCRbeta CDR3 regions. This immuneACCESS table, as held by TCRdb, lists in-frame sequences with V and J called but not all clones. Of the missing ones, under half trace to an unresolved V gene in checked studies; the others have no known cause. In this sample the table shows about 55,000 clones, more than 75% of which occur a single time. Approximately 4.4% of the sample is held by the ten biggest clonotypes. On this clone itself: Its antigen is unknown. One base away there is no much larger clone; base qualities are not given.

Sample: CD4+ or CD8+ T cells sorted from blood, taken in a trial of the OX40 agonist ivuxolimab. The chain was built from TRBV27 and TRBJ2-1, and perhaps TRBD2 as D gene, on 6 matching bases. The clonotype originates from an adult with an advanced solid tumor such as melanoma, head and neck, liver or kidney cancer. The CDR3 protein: CASSYGGASYNEQFF. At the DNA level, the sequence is TGTGCCAGCAGTTACGGGGGTGCCTCCTACAATGAGCAGTTCTTC.